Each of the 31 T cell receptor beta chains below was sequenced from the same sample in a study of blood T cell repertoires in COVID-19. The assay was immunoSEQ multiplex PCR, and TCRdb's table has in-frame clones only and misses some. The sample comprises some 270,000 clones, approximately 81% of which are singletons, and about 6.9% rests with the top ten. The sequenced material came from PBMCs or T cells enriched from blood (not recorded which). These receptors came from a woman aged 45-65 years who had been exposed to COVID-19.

CDR3 amino acids: CASSLVAGTYEQYF. The CDR3 nucleotides read TGTGCCAGCAGCTTAGTGGCAGGAACCTACGAGCAGTACTTC. This chain connects TRBV7-2 to TRBJ2-7; no firm D call. CDR1 SGHTA and CDR2 FQGNSA come from the germline V gene. The CDR3 sequence is 14 residues long. The ends were cut back, 1 base at V and 2 bases at J, with 9 bases in the middle.

The CDR3 sequence: CASREGPYEQYF. DNA of the CDR3: TGTGCCAGCCGTGAGGGCCCCTACGAGCAGTACTTC. This rearrangement joins TRBV28 to TRBJ2-7; a possible D gene is TRBD2 (5 bases). Between the trimmed V and J ends, which lost 8 bases and 2 bases, there was a span of 10 bases. Per the germline V gene, CDR1 is MDHEN and CDR2 is SYDVKM. This CDR3 is built from 12 residues.

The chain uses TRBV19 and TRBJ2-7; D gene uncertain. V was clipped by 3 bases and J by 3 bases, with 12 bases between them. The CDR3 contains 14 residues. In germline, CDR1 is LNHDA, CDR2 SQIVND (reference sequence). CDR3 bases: TGTGCCAGTAGTATTCTTGGAGCGAACTACGAGCAGTACTTC. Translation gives CASSILGANYEQYF.

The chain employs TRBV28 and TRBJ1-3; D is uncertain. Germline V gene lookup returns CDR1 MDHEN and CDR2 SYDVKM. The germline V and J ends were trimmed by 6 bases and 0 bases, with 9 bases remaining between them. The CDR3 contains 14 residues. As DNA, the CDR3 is TGTGCCAGCAGGTATTTGAGCTCTGGAAACACCATATATTTT. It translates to CASRYLSSGNTIYF.

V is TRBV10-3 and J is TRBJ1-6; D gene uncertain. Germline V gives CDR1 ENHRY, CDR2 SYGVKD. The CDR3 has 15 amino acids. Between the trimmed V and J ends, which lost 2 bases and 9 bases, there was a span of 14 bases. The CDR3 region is CAISEQGRVGSPLHF. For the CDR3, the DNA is TGTGCCATCAGTGAGCAAGGGAGGGTAGGTTCACCCCTCCACTTT.

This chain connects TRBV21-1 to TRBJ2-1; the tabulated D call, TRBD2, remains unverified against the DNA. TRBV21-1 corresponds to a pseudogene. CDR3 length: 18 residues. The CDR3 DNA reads TGTGCCAGCAGCAACCGGACTAGCGGGGGGGTGGAAATCAGTGAGCAGTTCTTC. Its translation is CASSNRTSGGVEISEQFF.

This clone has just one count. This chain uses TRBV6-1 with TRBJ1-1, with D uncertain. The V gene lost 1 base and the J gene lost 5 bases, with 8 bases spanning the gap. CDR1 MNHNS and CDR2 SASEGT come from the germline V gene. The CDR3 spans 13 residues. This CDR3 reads CASSEVRETEAFF. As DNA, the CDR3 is TGTGCCAGCAGTGAAGTGCGGGAAACTGAAGCTTTCTTT.

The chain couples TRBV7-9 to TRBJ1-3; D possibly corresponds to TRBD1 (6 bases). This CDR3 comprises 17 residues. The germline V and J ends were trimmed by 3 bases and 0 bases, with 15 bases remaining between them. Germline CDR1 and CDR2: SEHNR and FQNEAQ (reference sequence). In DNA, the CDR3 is TGTGCCAGCAGCTTCGGCTTACAGGGCCGCTCTGGAAACACCATATATTTT. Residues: CASSFGLQGRSGNTIYF.

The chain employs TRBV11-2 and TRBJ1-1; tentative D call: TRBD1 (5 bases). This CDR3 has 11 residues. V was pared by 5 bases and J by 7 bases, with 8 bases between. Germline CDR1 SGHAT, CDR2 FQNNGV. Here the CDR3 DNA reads TGTGCCAGCAGCCCAGGGATTGAAGCTTTCTTT. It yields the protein CASSPGIEAFF.

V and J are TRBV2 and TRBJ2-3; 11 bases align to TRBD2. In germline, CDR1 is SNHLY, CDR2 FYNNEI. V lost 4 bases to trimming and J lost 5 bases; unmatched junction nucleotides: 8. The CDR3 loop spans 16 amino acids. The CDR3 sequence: CASSAPSGGRGDTQYF. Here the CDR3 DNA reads TGTGCCAGCAGTGCACCTAGCGGGGGGCGGGGAGATACGCAGTATTTT.

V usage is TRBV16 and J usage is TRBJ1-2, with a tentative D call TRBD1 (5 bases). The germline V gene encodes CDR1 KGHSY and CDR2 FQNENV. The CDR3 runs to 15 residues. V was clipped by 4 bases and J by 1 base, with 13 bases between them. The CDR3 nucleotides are TGTGCCAGCAGCCCCTTCGGGGGGATTAACTATGGCTACACCTTC. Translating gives CASSPFGGINYGYTF. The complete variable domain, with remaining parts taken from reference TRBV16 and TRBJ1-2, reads GEEVAQTPKHLVRGEGQKAKLYCAPIKGHSYVFWYQQVLKNEFKFLISFQNENVFDETGMPKERFSAKCLPNSPCSLEIQATKLEDSAVYFCASSPFGGINYGYTFGSGTRLTVV.

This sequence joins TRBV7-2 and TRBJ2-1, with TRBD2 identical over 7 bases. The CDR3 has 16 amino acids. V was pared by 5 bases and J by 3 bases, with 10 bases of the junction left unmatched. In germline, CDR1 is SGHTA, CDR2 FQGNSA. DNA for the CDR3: TGTGCCAGCAGCCCTAGTCCCGGACTAGGCTACAATGAGCAGTTCTTC. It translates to CASSPSPGLGYNEQFF. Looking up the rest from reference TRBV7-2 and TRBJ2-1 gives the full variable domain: GAGVSQSPSNKVTEKGKDVELRCDPISGHTALYWYRQSLGQGLEFLIYFQGNSAPDKSGLPSDRFSAERTGGSVSTLTIQRTQQEDSAVYLCASSPSPGLGYNEQFFGPGTRLTVL.

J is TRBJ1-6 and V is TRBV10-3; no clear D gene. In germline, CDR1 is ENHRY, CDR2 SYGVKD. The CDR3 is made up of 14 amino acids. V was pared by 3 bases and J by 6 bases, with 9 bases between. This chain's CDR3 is CAISEMRFNSPLHF. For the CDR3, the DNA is TGTGCCATCAGTGAAATGCGGTTTAATTCACCCCTCCACTTT.

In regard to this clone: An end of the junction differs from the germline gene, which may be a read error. CDR3 region: CASSPRNLGTNTQYF. The CDR3 nucleotides read TGTGCCAGCTCACCGCGGAATTTAGGCACAAATACGCAGTATTTT. The chain uses TRBV18 and TRBJ2-3, with D hard to call. The V gene's germline CDR1 is KGHSH and CDR2 LQKENI. This CDR3 contains 15 residues.

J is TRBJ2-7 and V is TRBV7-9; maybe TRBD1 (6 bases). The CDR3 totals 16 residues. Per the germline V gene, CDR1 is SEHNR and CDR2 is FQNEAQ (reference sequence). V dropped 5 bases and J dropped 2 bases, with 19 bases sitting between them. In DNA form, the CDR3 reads TGTGCCAGCAGCGGGTTTGTAGGGGACAAGGCCTACGAGCAGTACTTC. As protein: CASSGFVGDKAYEQYF.

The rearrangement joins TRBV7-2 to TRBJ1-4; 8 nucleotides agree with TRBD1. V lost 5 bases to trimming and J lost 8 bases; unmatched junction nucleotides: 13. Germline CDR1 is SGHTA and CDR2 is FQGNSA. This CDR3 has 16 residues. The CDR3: CASSLTRTGQSEKLFF. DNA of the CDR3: TGTGCCAGCAGCCTCACCAGGACAGGGCAGAGCGAAAAACTGTTTTTT.

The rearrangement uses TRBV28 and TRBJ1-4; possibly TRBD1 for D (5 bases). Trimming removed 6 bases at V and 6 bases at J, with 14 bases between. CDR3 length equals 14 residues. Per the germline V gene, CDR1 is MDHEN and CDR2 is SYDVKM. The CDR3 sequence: CASSPAGGDEKLFF. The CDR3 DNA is TGTGCCAGCAGCCCAGCTGGGGGGGATGAAAAACTGTTTTTT.

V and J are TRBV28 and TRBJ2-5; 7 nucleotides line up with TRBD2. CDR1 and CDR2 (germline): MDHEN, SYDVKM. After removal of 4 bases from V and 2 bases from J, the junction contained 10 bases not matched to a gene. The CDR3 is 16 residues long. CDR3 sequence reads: CASSSPPLRGQETQYF. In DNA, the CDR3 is TGTGCCAGCAGTTCCCCGCCCCTGCGGGGGCAAGAGACCCAGTACTTC. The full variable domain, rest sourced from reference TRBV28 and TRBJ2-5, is DVKVTQSSRYLVKRTGEKVFLECVQDMDHENMFWYRQDPGLGLRLIYFSYDVKMKEKGDIPEGYSVSREKKERFSLILESASTNQTSMYLCASSSPPLRGQETQYFGPGTRLLVL.

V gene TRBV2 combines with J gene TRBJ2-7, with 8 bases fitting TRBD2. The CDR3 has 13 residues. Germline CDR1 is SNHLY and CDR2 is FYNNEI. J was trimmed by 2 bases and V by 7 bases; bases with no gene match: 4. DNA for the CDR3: TGTGCCAGCAAACGGGGGGGCCCCTACGAGCAGTACTTC. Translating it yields CASKRGGPYEQYF. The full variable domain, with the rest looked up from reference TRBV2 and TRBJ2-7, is EPEVTQTPSHQVTQMGQEVILRCVPISNHLYFYWYRQILGQKVEFLVSFYNNEISEKSEIFDDQFSVERPDGSNFTLKIRSTKLEDSAMYFCASKRGGPYEQYFGPGTRLTVT.

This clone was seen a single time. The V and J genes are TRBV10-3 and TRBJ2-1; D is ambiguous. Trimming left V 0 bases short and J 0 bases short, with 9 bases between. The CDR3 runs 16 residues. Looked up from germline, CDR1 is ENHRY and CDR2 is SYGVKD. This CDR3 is CAISESGESSYNEQFF. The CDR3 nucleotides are TGTGCCATCAGTGAGTCGGGCGAGAGCTCCTACAATGAGCAGTTCTTC.

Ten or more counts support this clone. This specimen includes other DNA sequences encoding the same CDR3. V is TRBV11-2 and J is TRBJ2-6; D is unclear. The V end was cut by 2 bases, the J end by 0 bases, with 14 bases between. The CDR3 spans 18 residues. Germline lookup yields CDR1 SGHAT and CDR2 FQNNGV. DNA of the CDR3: TGTGCCAGCAGCTTATTATCGTCCTTTATCTCTGGGGCCAACGTCCTGACTTTC. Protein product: CASSLLSSFISGANVLTF.

CDR3 nucleotides: TGCAGTGCCAGTGACAGGGGGCTGAGAGAAAAACTGTTTTTT. Protein sequence: CSASDRGLREKLFF. The chain recombines TRBV20-1 with TRBJ1-4; TRBD1 matches at 10 bases. From germline, CDR1 is DFQATT and CDR2 SNEGSKA (reference sequence). Trimming cost V 6 bases and J 8 bases; bases outside gene matches: 9. The CDR3 spans 14 residues.

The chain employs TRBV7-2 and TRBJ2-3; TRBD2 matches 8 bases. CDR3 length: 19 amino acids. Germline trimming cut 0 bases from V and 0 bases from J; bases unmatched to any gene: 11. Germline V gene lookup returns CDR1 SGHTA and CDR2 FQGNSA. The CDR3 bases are TGTGCCAGCAGCTTAGCGCCATTAGCGGGGTTCTCTAGCACAGATACGCAGTATTTT. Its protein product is CASSLAPLAGFSSTDTQYF.

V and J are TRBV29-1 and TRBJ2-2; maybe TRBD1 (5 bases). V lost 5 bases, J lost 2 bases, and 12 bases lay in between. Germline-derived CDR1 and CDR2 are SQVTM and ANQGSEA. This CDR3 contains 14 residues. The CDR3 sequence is CSVSRDRNTGELFF. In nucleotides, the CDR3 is TGCAGCGTTTCCCGTGACAGAAACACCGGGGAGCTGTTTTTT.

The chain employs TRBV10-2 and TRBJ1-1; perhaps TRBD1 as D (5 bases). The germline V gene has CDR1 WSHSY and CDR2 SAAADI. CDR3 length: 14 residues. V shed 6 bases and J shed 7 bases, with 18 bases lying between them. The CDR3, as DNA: TGCGCCAGCAGCTACGGGGGGGGAGCGAATGAAGCTTTCTTT. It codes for CASSYGGGANEAFF.

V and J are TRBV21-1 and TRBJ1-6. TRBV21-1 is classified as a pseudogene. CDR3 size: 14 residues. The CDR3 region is CASSTQWGVSPLHF. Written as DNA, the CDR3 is TGTGCCAGCAGCACCCAGTGGGGAGTTTCACCCCTCCACTTT.

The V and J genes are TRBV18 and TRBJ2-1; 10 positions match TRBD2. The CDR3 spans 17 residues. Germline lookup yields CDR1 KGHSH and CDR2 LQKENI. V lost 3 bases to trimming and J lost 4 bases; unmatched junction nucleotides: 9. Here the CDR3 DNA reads TGTGCCAGCTCACCGCGCGTCTCAGCGGGGGGGTACAATGAGCAGTTCTTC. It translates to CASSPRVSAGGYNEQFF. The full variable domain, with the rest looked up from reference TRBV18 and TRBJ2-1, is NAGVMQNPRHLVRRRGQEARLRCSPMKGHSHVYWYRQLPEEGLKFMVYLQKENIIDESGMPKERFSAEFPKEGPSILRIQQVVRGDSAAYFCASSPRVSAGGYNEQFFGPGTRLTVL.

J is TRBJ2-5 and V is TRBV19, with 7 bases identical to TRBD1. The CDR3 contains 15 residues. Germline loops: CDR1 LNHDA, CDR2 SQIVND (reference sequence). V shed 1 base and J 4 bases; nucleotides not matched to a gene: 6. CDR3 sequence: CASSIGTGGGETQYF. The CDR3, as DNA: TGTGCCAGTAGTATAGGGACAGGAGGAGGAGAGACCCAGTACTTC.

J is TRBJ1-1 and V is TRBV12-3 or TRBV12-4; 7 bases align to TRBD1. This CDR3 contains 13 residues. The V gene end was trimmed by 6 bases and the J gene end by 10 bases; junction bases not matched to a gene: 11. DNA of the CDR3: TGTGCCAGCAGCCGTACAGGGGAGTTCGGAGCTTTCTTT. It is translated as CASSRTGEFGAFF.

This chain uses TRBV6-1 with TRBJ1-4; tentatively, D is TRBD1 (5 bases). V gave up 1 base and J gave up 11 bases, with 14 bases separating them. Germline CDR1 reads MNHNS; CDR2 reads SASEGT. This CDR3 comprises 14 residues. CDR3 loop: CASSEGDFGLKLFF. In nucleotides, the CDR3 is TGTGCCAGCAGTGAAGGGGACTTTGGATTGAAACTGTTTTTT.

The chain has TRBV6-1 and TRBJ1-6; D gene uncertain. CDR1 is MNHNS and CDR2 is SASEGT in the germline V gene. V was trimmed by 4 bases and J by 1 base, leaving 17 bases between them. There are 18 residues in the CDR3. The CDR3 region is CASSARWRDGSYNSPLHF. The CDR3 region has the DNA TGTGCCAGCAGTGCTCGGTGGCGGGATGGTTCCTATAATTCACCCCTCCACTTT.